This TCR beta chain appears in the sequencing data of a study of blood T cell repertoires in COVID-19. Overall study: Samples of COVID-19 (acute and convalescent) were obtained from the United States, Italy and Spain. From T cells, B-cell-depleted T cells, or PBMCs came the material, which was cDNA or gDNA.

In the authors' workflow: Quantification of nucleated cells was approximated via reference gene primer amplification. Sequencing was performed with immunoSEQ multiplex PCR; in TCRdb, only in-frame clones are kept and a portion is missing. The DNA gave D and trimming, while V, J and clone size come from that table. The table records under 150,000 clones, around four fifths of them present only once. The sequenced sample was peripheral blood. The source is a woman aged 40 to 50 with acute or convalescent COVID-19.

DNA of the CDR3: TGTGCCAGCTCCGTGGGGGGATTGAGTTCCTATAATTCACCCCTCCACTTT. It is translated as CASSVGGLSSYNSPLHF. The gene calls are TRBV18 and TRBJ1-6, with a possible D match to TRBD1 (5 bases). Germline V lookup: CDR1 KGHSH, CDR2 LQKENI. The length of the CDR3 is 17 residues. Trimming pared 6 bases from V and 1 base from J, leaving 16 bases between.